This record concerns one T cell receptor beta chain sequence. Antigen: not known. Using immunoSEQ multiplex PCR, the repertoire was profiled, and TCRdb retains in-frame clones only, with some absent. In the table there are around 50,000 clones, approximately 79% of which are singletons. Indicated time point: week 35, safety follow-up. It was 300 ug of mutant IDH1 20-mer peptide that made up each vaccine dose, given with topical imiquimod. This sample stems from a study of a mutant IDH1 vaccine in newly diagnosed glioma. Study summary: Onset of vaccination occurred 4-6 weeks following radiotherapy alone, or with temozolomide cycles.

From germline, CDR1 is SGHTA and CDR2 FQGNSA. With V trimmed by 1 base and J by 5 bases, 7 bases remained unmatched. This CDR3 has 15 amino acids. The TCR originated in a man aged 40-55 years with glioma. The chain joins TRBV7-2 to TRBJ2-5; 7 bases match TRBD2. This specimen was PBMCs, taken from a glioma patient whose treatment included an IDH1 peptide vaccine. The CDR3: CASSLVGLGSETQYF. The CDR3, as DNA: TGTGCCAGCAGCTTAGTAGGACTAGGGAGTGAGACCCAGTACTTC.